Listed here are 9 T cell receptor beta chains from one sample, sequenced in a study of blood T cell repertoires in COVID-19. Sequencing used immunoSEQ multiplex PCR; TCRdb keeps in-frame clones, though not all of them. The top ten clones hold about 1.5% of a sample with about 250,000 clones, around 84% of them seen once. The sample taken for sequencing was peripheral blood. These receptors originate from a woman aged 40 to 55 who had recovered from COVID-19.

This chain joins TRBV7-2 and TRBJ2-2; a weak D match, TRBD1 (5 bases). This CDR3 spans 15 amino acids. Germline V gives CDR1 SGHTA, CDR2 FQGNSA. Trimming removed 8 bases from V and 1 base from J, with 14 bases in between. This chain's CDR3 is CASVVQGWNTGELFF. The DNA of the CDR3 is TGTGCCAGCGTAGTTCAGGGATGGAACACCGGGGAGCTGTTTTTT.

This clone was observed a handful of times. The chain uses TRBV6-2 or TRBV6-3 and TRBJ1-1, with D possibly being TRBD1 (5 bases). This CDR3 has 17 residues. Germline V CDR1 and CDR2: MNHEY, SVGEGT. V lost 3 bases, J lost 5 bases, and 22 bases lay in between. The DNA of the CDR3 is TGTGCCAGCAGTTATTCCGACAGCCCCGGGAGGAATACTGAAGCTTTCTTT. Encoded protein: CASSYSDSPGRNTEAFF.

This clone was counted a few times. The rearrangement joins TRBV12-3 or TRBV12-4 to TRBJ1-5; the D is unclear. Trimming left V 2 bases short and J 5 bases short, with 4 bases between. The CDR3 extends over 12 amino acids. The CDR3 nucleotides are TGTGCCAGCAGTTTACTACATCAGCCCCAGCATTTT. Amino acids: CASSLLHQPQHF.

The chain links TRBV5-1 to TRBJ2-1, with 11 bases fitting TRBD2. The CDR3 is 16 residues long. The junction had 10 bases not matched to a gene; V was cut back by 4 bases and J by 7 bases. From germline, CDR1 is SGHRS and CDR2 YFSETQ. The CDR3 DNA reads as TGCGCCAGCAGCGTCATTAGCGGGGGGGCGTCAAATGAGCAGTTCTTC. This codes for CASSVISGGASNEQFF.

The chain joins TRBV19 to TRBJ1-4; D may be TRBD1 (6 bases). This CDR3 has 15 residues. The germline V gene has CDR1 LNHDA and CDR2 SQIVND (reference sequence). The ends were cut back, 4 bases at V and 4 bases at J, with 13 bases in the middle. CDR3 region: CASSTRGGVNEKLFF. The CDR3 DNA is TGTGCCAGTAGTACCCGAGGGGGAGTTAATGAAAAACTGTTTTTT. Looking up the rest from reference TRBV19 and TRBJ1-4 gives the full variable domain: DGGITQSPKYLFRKEGQNVTLSCEQNLNHDAMYWYRQDPGQGLRLIYYSQIVNDFQKGDIAEGYSVSREKKESFPLTVTSAQKNPTAFYLCASSTRGGVNEKLFFGSGTQLSVL.

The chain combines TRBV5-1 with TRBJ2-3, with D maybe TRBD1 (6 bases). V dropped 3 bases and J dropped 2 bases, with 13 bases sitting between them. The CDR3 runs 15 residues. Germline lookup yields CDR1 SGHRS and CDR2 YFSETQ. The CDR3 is CASSSKRQDTDTQYF. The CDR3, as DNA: TGCGCCAGCAGCTCCAAACGACAGGACACAGATACGCAGTATTTT.

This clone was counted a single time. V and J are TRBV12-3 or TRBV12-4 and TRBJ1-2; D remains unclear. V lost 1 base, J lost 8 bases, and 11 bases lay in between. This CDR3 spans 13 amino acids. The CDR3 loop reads CASSLGALRGYTF. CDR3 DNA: TGTGCCAGCAGTTTAGGGGCACTCCGAGGCTACACCTTC.

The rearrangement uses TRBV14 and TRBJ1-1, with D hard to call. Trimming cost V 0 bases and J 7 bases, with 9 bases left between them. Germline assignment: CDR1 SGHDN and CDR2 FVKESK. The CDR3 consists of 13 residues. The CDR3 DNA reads TGTGCCAGCAGCCAAGATCGAGGGCTTGAAGCTTTCTTT. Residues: CASSQDRGLEAFF.

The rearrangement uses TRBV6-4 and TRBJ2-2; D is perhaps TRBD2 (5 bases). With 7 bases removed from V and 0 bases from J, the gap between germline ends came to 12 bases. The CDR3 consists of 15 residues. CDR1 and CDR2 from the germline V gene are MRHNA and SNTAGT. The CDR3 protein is CASKSGHSNTGELFF. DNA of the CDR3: TGTGCCAGCAAGAGCGGCCATTCGAACACCGGGGAGCTGTTTTTT.